The 2 T cell receptor beta chains listed next were all sequenced from one sample in a study of T cell responses to AZD1222 COVID-19 vaccine. The data were produced by immunoSEQ multiplex PCR, yet TCRdb's version contains in-frame clones alone and is incomplete. The sample lists fewer than 150,000 clones; over 75% were seen once. Specimen: peripheral blood, collected on day 0 of AZD1222 vaccination. The receptors here all came from an adult in good health.

The chain recombines TRBV2 with TRBJ1-5; 8 nucleotides line up with TRBD1. CDR3 size: 14 residues. The V and J ends lost 6 bases and 7 bases, in that order; junction bases with no gene match: 8. Per the germline V gene, CDR1 is SNHLY and CDR2 is FYNNEI. In DNA, the CDR3 is TGTGCCAGCAGGGGACAGGTAATTGAGCAGCCCCAGCATTTT. This codes for CASRGQVIEQPQHF.

V and J are TRBV27 and TRBJ1-5; unclear D gene. V dropped 5 bases and J dropped 4 bases, with 15 bases sitting between them. There are 15 residues in the CDR3. Germline assignment: CDR1 MNHEY and CDR2 SMNVEV (reference sequence). Here the CDR3 DNA reads TGTGCCAGCAGTCATGATCCGACTCGGAATCAGCCCCAGCATTTT. Amino acid sequence: CASSHDPTRNQPQHF.